This TCR beta chain derives from a study of blood T cell repertoires in COVID-19. Study summary: Sites across the United States, Italy and Spain contributed samples from acute and convalescent COVID-19.

This CDR3 comprises 16 residues. Original methodology: Amplification from reference gene primers served as the basis for estimated nucleated cell counts. Repertoires were generated with immunoSEQ multiplex PCR, while TCRdb's copy carries only in-frame clones and drops some. V, J and clone size derive from that table, while D and trimming were established from the DNA sequence. This sample has approximately 260,000 clones, with 88% found just once. Seattle participants joined during active infection and were tracked over time. The clonotype originates from a woman aged 70-85 years with COVID-19, enrolled during active disease. The chain has TRBV21-1 and TRBJ2-7; no DNA check was done on the table's D call, TRBD2. TRBV21-1 is given as a pseudogene. Sequenced input: peripheral blood. The CDR3: CASGSRSGRVSYEQYF. The DNA for the CDR3 is TGTGCCAGTGGGAGCCGTAGCGGGAGGGTTTCCTACGAGCAGTACTTC.